The next 27 T cell receptor beta chains were all read from a single sample in a study of blood T cells in healthy people across ages. Through a sample-barcoded 5' primer and a J-beta primer mix, a second PCR was run for roughly 6 to 12 cycles. Each CDR3 protein is one row after TCRdb ran MiXCR on the 5' RACE reads. The sample shows 550,000 to 700,000 distinct CDR3 sequences, 25% to 30% of them seen only once. Sequenced input: blood. The receptors were gathered from a woman between 70 and 85 years old in good health.

This clonotype appeared a few times. This rearrangement joins TRBV24-1 to TRBJ1-2; no firm D call. The CDR3 has 13 residues. V was shortened by 3 bases and J by 2 bases, with 6 bases between the two germline ends. The germline gives CDR1 KGHDR, CDR2 SFDVKD. The CDR3 is CATSDTQNYGYTF. DNA for the CDR3: TGTGCCACCAGTGATACTCAGAACTATGGCTACACCTTC.

The rearrangement links TRBV29-1 to TRBJ2-7; TRBD2 agrees at 10 bases. V lost 5 bases and J lost 6; bases outside the gene matches: 13. Germline V gene data show CDR1 as SQVTM and CDR2 as ANQGSEA. CDR3 length: 15 residues. The CDR3 sequence: CSVSFSGGLLSEQYF. The CDR3 region has the DNA TGCAGCGTTTCATTTAGCGGGGGGCTCCTCTCCGAGCAGTACTTC.

This clonotype occurred a few times. The V call is TRBV29-1, the J call TRBJ2-5, with a tentative D call TRBD2 (6 bases). The CDR3 runs to 12 residues. Trimming removed 5 bases from V and 4 bases from J, with 11 bases in between. The germline V gene has CDR1 SQVTM and CDR2 ANQGSEA. The CDR3 DNA sequence: TGCAGCGTTAGACCGGGGGTAGAGACCCAGTACTTC. It specifies CSVRPGVETQYF. Full variable domain (remainder filled in from reference TRBV29-1 and TRBJ2-5): SAVISQKPSRDICQRGTSLTIQCQVDSQVTMMFWYRQQPGQSLTLIATANQGSEATYESGFVIDKFPISRPNLTFSTLTVSNMSPEDSSIYLCSVRPGVETQYFGPGTRLLVL.

A few counts support this clonotype. This chain joins TRBV7-2 and TRBJ1-5; weak D call: TRBD1 (5 bases). This CDR3 region has 13 residues. V lost 1 base and J 7 bases, leaving 8 bases between the germline ends. Germline CDR1 is SGHTA and CDR2 is FQGNSA. DNA for the CDR3: TGTGCCAGCAGCTTAGAGGGGTGGCAGCCCCAGCATTTT. Translating gives CASSLEGWQPQHF.

In this sample, this clonotype turned up a few times. The rearrangement uses TRBV5-1 and TRBJ2-5; 14 bases are a match to TRBD2. The CDR3 extends over 17 amino acids. Germline trimming cut 1 base from V and 1 base from J; bases unmatched to any gene: 3. Germline V gene data show CDR1 as SGHRS and CDR2 as YFSETQ. DNA of the CDR3: TGCGCCAGCAGCTTGACGGGACTAGCGGGGGCCCAAGAGACCCAGTACTTC. Protein: CASSLTGLAGAQETQYF.

This chain links TRBV7-9 with TRBJ2-1; D is uncertain. The length of the CDR3 is 13 residues. Germline CDR1 and CDR2: SEHNR and FQNEAQ (reference sequence). V gave up 7 bases and J gave up 7 bases, with 14 bases separating them. The CDR3 sequence is CASIEDAPNEQFF. The CDR3 nucleotides are TGTGCCAGCATCGAGGATGCTCCAAATGAGCAGTTCTTC. Full variable domain (rest looked up from reference TRBV7-9 and TRBJ2-1): DTGVSQNPRHKITKRGQNVTFRCDPISEHNRLYWYRQTLGQGPEFLTYFQNEAQLEKSRLLSDRFSAERPKGSFSTLEIQRTEQGDSAMYLCASIEDAPNEQFFGPGTRLTVL.

As regards this clonotype: A junction end diverges from the germline sequence, so it may reflect a read error. This rearrangement joins TRBV4-2 to TRBJ1-2; D unresolved. CDR3 size: 18 residues. Germline V gene data show CDR1 as LGHNA and CDR2 as YNFKEQ. This chain's CDR3 is CVSSQVTGADLPGYGYTF. The DNA for the CDR3 is TGTGTCAGCAGCCAAGTGACCGGCGCAGACCTCCCTGGGTATGGCTACACCTTC.

A few counts support this clonotype. This chain connects TRBV29-1 to TRBJ2-4, with 9 bases lining up with TRBD1. V lost 4 bases and J lost 8; bases outside the gene matches: 6. Germline loops: CDR1 SQVTM, CDR2 ANQGSEA. This CDR3 contains 13 residues. The CDR3, as DNA: TGCAGCGTTGTGGGACAGGGATCGGACATTCAGTACTTC. This gives the protein CSVVGQGSDIQYF.

The table lists this clonotype with a few counts. V gene TRBV10-3 combines with J gene TRBJ2-4; D is undetermined. Trimming removed 0 bases from V and 4 bases from J, with 13 bases in between. CDR3 size: 16 residues. From germline, CDR1 is ENHRY and CDR2 SYGVKD. CDR3 in DNA: TGTGCCATCAGTGAGTCCTTCGGAAGGGATAAAAACATTCAGTACTTC. Translating it yields CAISESFGRDKNIQYF.

This chain's CDR3 is CASSLGYPLEKLFF. CDR3 sequence (DNA): TGCGCCAGCAGCTTGGGATACCCCCTTGAAAAACTGTTTTTT. This chain uses TRBV5-1 with TRBJ1-4; D not resolved. The CDR3 length is 14 residues. The germline V and J ends were trimmed by 0 bases and 7 bases, with 10 bases remaining between them. Germline assignment: CDR1 SGHRS and CDR2 YFSETQ.

This clonotype was counted between two and nine times. As the CDR3 is not closed by the conserved phenylalanine or tryptophan, this likely results from a read error. This rearrangement joins TRBV20-1 to TRBJ1-2, with D possibly being TRBD1 (6 bases). Trimming took 3 bases from V and 6 from J, leaving 11 bases between them. CDR1 and CDR2 (germline): DFQATT, SNEGSKA (reference sequence). The CDR3 spans 12 residues. CDR3 DNA sequence: TGCAGTGCTAGCGGGAGGGGGAATGGCTACACCCTC. This sequence encodes CSASGRGNGYTL.

This clonotype turned up a few times. V gene TRBV19 combines with J gene TRBJ1-5; possible D gene TRBD1, 6 bases. This CDR3 region has 17 residues. Per germline, CDR1 LNHDA and CDR2 SQIVND (reference sequence). V was pared by 3 bases and J by 9 bases, with 24 bases between. The CDR3 nucleotides read TGTGCCAGTAGTATTCTGGGCTCCGGGGGGGCGCGGGGGCCCCAGCATTTT. This gives the protein CASSILGSGGARGPQHF.

Comment on this clonotype: The junction departs from the called germline gene at one end, perhaps through a read error. V usage is TRBV20-1 and J usage is TRBJ1-4; D remains ambiguous. The CDR3 consists of 13 residues. Germline CDR1 and CDR2: DFQATT and SNEGSKA (reference sequence). The CDR3 region is CSALSRFGEKLYF. CDR3 in DNA: TGCAGTGCTCTCAGTCGGTTTGGGGAAAAACTGTATTTT.

The V and J genes are TRBV20-1 and TRBJ2-5; TRBD2 is a possible D gene (7 bases). The J call may be mistaken, given a closer DNA end match to TRBJ2-1. This CDR3 contains 13 residues. CDR1 is DFQATT, CDR2 SNEGSKA, per germline (reference sequence). As DNA, the CDR3 is TGCAGTGCTAGCGGGGGGCTATCTGAAGAGCAGTTCTTC. Amino acids: CSASGGLSEEQFF.

The chain has TRBV7-2 and TRBJ1-5, with no clear D. CDR3 length: 13 amino acids. From germline, CDR1 is SGHTA and CDR2 FQGNSA. With 1 base removed from V and 6 bases from J, the gap between germline ends came to 7 bases. As DNA, the CDR3 is TGTGCCAGCAGCTTAGGGTTCACTCAGCCCCAGCATTTT. It codes for CASSLGFTQPQHF.

This clonotype was seen only once. CDR3 sequence reads: CSARGNGDTQYF. CDR3 nucleotides: TGCAGTGCTAGGGGTAATGGGGATACGCAGTATTTT. The V call is TRBV20-1, the J call TRBJ2-3; no reliable D call. Germline V CDR1 and CDR2: DFQATT, SNEGSKA (reference sequence). This CDR3 has 12 residues. With 3 bases removed from V and 6 bases from J, the gap between germline ends came to 10 bases.

This clonotype appeared a few times. The chain uses TRBV4-2 and TRBJ2-2; possible D gene TRBD2, 6 bases. Trimming cost V 0 bases and J 8 bases, with 16 bases left between them. The CDR3 consists of 16 residues. Germline assignment: CDR1 LGHNA and CDR2 YNFKEQ. For the CDR3, the DNA is TGTGCCAGCAGCCAAGAAGGGCTAGCGACGAGGGGGGAGCTGTTTTTT. This encodes CASSQEGLATRGELFF.

This clonotype was detected only a few times. The chain uses TRBV7-8 and TRBJ2-2; TRBD1 might be the D (6 bases). This CDR3 spans 16 amino acids. CDR1 SGHVS and CDR2 FQNEAQ come from the germline V gene. Trimming left V 0 bases short and J 7 bases short, with 15 bases between. The CDR3 is CASSLASGTKSGELFF. CDR3 nucleotide sequence: TGTGCCAGCAGCTTAGCGTCGGGGACAAAGAGCGGGGAGCTGTTTTTT.

This clonotype was detected only a few times. In DNA form, the CDR3 reads TGTGCCAGCAGTTATGCCACAGGGTCCTATGGCTACACCTTC. Translation gives CASSYATGSYGYTF. The chain employs TRBV7-2 and TRBJ1-2, with a possible D match to TRBD1 (6 bases). Trimming cost V 6 bases and J 4 bases, with 15 bases left between them. The CDR3 totals 14 residues. In germline, CDR1 is SGHTA, CDR2 FQGNSA.

This clonotype was counted a few times. The chain couples TRBV6-2 or TRBV6-3 to TRBJ2-3; D might be TRBD1 (6 bases). The CDR3 runs to 16 residues. The germline V gene has CDR1 MNHEY and CDR2 SVGEGT. Trimming took off 5 bases at V and 7 bases at J, with 22 bases between the two ends. In DNA, the CDR3 is TGTGCCAGCAGTACCACAGGGACCCGGACGTCTAATACGCAGTATTTT. This sequence encodes CASSTTGTRTSNTQYF.

The V call is TRBV6-6, the J call TRBJ2-5, with 7 nucleotides matching TRBD2. With 5 bases clipped from V and 7 bases from J, the junction kept 10 bases outside the gene matches. The CDR3 runs 14 residues. Germline lookup yields CDR1 MNHNY and CDR2 SVGAGI (reference sequence). The DNA of the CDR3 is TGTGCCAGCAGTCCTTTGGGGGGGGGTTCGACCCAGTACTTC. Amino acids: CASSPLGGGSTQYF.

This clonotype was seen only a few times. The V call is TRBV5-1, the J call TRBJ2-6; D not resolved. The CDR3 has 15 residues. Germline-derived CDR1 and CDR2 are SGHRS and YFSETQ. V was trimmed by 1 base and J by 0 bases, leaving 5 bases between them. As DNA, the CDR3 is TGCGCCAGCAGCTTGTTTTCCTCTGGGGCCAACGTCCTGACTTTC. It encodes CASSLFSSGANVLTF.

Concerning this clonotype: This is likely a read error, given that the CDR3 carries no conserved phenylalanine or tryptophan at its end. The chain uses TRBV7-2 and TRBJ2-5; D may be TRBD2 (5 bases). Germline V gene data show CDR1 as SGHTA and CDR2 as FQGNSA. The CDR3 sequence is 13 residues long. Trimming pared 4 bases from V and 0 bases from J, leaving 6 bases between. In nucleotides, the CDR3 is TGTGCCAGCAGCTCGGACTACCAAGAGACCCAGTACTTG. Its protein is CASSSDYQETQYL.

The chain has TRBV7-2 and TRBJ1-2, with D perhaps matching TRBD1 (5 bases). V dropped 1 base and J dropped 2 bases, with 8 bases sitting between them. Germline loops: CDR1 SGHTA, CDR2 FQGNSA. This CDR3 is built from 14 residues. The CDR3 here is CASSLVGLNYGYTF. The CDR3 nucleotides read TGTGCCAGCAGCTTAGTGGGACTAAACTATGGCTACACCTTC. Variable domain in full (rest from reference TRBV7-2 and TRBJ1-2): GAGVSQSPSNKVTEKGKDVELRCDPISGHTALYWYRQSLGQGLEFLIYFQGNSAPDKSGLPSDRFSAERTGGSVSTLTIQRTQQEDSAVYLCASSLVGLNYGYTFGSGTRLTVV.

A single count supports this clonotype. The chain uses TRBV20-1 and TRBJ2-1, with D uncertain. Germline lookup yields CDR1 DFQATT and CDR2 SNEGSKA (reference sequence). This CDR3 is 12 amino acids long. Trimming cost V 2 bases and J 9 bases, with 11 bases left between them. CDR3 in DNA: TGCAGTGCTAGAAGGCTAGAGTTTGAGCAGTTCTTC. This sequence encodes CSARRLEFEQFF.

This clonotype was counted only a few times. The chain employs TRBV7-2 and TRBJ1-2; perhaps TRBD1 as D (5 bases). CDR1 is SGHTA and CDR2 is FQGNSA in the germline V gene. The CDR3 runs 15 residues. Trimming cost V 1 base and J 8 bases, with 17 bases left between them. The CDR3 sequence is CASSLESRGVEGYTF. The CDR3 coding sequence is TGTGCCAGCAGCTTAGAGTCTCGGGGGGTGGAGGGCTACACCTTC.

The J gene is TRBJ2-2, the V gene TRBV7-2, with D perhaps TRBD1 (5 bases). The germline V gene has CDR1 SGHTA and CDR2 FQGNSA. Trimming took 7 bases from V and 0 from J, leaving 12 bases between them. This CDR3 has 15 amino acids. The CDR3: CASTQGATNTGELFF. For the CDR3, the DNA is TGTGCCAGCACCCAAGGGGCCACGAACACCGGGGAGCTGTTTTTT.